This TCR beta chain was identified in a study of blood T cell repertoires in COVID-19. Study-level information: The origin of the acute and convalescent COVID-19 samples was the United States, Italy and Spain.

Donors were grouped by their self-reported clinical history. The CDR3 contains 15 residues. Germline V gives CDR1 MNHEY, CDR2 SVGEGT. Trimming took 2 bases from V and 7 from J, leaving 16 bases between them. Here immunoSEQ multiplex PCR was the method, and the copy in TCRdb shows in-frame clones only, minus some. The sample records 310,000 or so clones, roughly 90% being singletons. This TCR was sampled from a woman aged 18-30 years who had recovered from COVID-19. The specimen was PBMCs or T cells enriched from blood (not recorded which). The rearrangement uses TRBV6-2 or TRBV6-3 and TRBJ2-3; D possibly corresponds to TRBD2 (5 bases). The CDR3 is CASSYPQRTLNTQYF. Written as DNA, the CDR3 is TGTGCCAGCAGTTACCCGCAGCGGACCCTAAATACGCAGTATTTT.